This T cell receptor beta chain is from a study of CD8+ T cells in alopecia areata. The V gene's germline CDR1 is SGHRS and CDR2 YFSETQ. This CDR3 contains 15 residues. V gave up 4 bases and J gave up 2 bases; unmatched junction bases: 6. Treatment defined: oral pan-JAK inhibitor, 5-10 mg twice daily. Peripheral blood and lesional scalp punch biopsies were taken from alopecia areata patients. RNA was extracted and reverse transcribed into cDNA as the sequencing template. This table comes from immunoSEQ multiplex PCR, and its TCRdb copy is limited to in-frame clones, with some not included. The table includes about 110,000 clones, 56% detected once. Notes on the study in general: In scalp, tofacitinib significantly decreased clonality and expanded CD8+ clones among the top 100. For lesional scalp, especially alopecia totalis/universalis, clonality was higher than in normal scalp.

Details on this clone: No antigen is known for it.

The clonotype comes from a human donor with alopecia areata. The chain is built from TRBV5-1 and TRBJ2-1; 7 positions agree with TRBD2. The source was CD4+ T cells sorted from blood, collected at week 24, from a patient treated with tofacitinib. CDR3 sequence reads: CASSPSGYTYNEQFF. In DNA form, the CDR3 reads TGCGCCAGCAGCCCTAGCGGCTACACCTACAATGAGCAGTTCTTC. The full variable domain, its missing parts supplied by reference TRBV5-1 and TRBJ2-1, is KAGVTQTPRYLIKTRGQQVTLSCSPISGHRSVSWYQQTPGQGLQFLFEYFSETQRNKGNFPGRFSGRQFSNSRSEMNVSTLELGDSALYLCASSPSGYTYNEQFFGPGTRLTVL.